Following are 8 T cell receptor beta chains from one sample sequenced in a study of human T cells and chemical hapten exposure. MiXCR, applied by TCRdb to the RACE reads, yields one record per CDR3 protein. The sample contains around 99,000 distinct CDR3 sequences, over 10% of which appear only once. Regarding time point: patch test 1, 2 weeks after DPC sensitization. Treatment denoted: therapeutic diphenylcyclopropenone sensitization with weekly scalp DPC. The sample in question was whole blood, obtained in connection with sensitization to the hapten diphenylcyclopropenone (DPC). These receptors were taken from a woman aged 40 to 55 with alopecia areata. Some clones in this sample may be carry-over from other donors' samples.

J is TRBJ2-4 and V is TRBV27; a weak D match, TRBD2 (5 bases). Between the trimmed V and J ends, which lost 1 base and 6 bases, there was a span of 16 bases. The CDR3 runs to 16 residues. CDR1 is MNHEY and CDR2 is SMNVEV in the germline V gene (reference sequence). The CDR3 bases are TGTGCCAGCAGTTTATACCCGGAGCTCGCGGGAAACATTCAGTACTTC. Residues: CASSLYPELAGNIQYF.

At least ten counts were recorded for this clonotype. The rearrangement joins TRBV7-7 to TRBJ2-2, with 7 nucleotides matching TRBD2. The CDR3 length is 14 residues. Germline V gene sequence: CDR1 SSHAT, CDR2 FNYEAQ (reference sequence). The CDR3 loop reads CASARGSDTGELFF. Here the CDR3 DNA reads TGTGCTAGCGCGCGCGGGAGTGACACCGGGGAGCTGTTTTTT.

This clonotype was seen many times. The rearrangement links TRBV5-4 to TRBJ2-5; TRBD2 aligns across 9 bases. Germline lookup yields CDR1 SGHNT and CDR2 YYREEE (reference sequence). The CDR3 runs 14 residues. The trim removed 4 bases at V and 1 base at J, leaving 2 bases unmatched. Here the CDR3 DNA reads TGTGCCAGCAGCCCGGGACTAGCCCAAGAGACCCAGTACTTC. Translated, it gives CASSPGLAQETQYF.

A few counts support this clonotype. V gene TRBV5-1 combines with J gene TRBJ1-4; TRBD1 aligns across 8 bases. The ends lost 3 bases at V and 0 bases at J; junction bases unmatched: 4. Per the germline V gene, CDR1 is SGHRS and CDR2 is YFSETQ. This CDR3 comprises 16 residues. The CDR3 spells CASSSTGVATNEKLFF. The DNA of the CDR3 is TGCGCCAGCAGCTCGACAGGGGTTGCAACTAATGAAAAACTGTTTTTT.

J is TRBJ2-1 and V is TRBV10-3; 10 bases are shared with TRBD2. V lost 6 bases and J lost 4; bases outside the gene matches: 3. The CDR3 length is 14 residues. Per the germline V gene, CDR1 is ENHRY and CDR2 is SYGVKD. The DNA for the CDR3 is TGTGCCATCAGCTGGACTAGCGGATACAATGAGCAGTTCTTC. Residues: CAISWTSGYNEQFF.

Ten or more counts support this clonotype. The CDR3 nucleotides read TGTGCCAGCTCACCGATCCAGGGGGCCGGAGAGACCCAGTACTTC. It codes for CASSPIQGAGETQYF. V gene TRBV18 combines with J gene TRBJ2-5; 8 bases align to TRBD1. Germline loops: CDR1 KGHSH, CDR2 LQKENI. There are 15 residues in the CDR3. The J segment lost 4 bases and the V segment lost 3 bases, leaving 7 bases of the junction unmatched.

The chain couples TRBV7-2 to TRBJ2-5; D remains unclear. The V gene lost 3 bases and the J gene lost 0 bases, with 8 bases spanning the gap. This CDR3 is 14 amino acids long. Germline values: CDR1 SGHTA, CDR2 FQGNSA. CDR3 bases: TGTGCCAGCAGCTTCATGGCGTACCAAGAGACCCAGTACTTC. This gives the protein CASSFMAYQETQYF. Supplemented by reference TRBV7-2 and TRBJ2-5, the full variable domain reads GAGVSQSPSNKVTEKGKDVELRCDPISGHTALYWYRQSLGQGLEFLIYFQGNSAPDKSGLPSDRFSAERTGGSVSTLTIQRTQQEDSAVYLCASSFMAYQETQYFGPGTRLLVL.

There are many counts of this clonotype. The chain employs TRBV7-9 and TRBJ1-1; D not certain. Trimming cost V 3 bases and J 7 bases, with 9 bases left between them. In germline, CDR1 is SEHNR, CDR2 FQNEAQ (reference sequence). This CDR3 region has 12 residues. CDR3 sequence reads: CASSFIGSEAFF. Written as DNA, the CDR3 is TGTGCCAGCAGCTTTATCGGAAGTGAAGCTTTCTTT.